The sequence of this TCR beta chain was determined in a study of CD4+ T cells in melanoma. This clone has a single count. The antigen is unknown. Sequenced by immunoSEQ multiplex PCR; TCRdb stores in-frame clones only, minus some. The sample consists of about 9,900 clones, around 69% of them appearing once. General study results and limits: Reportedly, melanoma neoantigen-specific CD4+ T cells showed varied differentiation states.

The CDR3 extends over 15 amino acids. Germline V CDR1 and CDR2: SQVTM, ANQGSEA. Unmatched junction bases numbered 9, after V lost 2 bases and J lost 3 bases. This receptor was taken from a human donor with melanoma. The rearrangement links TRBV29-1 to TRBJ1-1; TRBD1 aligns across 7 bases. Material for sequencing was tumor tissue. CDR3 sequence: CSVERATGEDTEAFF. The CDR3 nucleotides read TGCAGCGTTGAAAGGGCAACAGGGGAGGACACTGAAGCTTTCTTT. Full variable domain (rest looked up from reference TRBV29-1 and TRBJ1-1): SAVISQKPSRDICQRGTSLTIQCQVDSQVTMMFWYRQQPGQSLTLIATANQGSEATYESGFVIDKFPISRPNLTFSTLTVSNMSPEDSSIYLCSVERATGEDTEAFFGQGTRLTVV.